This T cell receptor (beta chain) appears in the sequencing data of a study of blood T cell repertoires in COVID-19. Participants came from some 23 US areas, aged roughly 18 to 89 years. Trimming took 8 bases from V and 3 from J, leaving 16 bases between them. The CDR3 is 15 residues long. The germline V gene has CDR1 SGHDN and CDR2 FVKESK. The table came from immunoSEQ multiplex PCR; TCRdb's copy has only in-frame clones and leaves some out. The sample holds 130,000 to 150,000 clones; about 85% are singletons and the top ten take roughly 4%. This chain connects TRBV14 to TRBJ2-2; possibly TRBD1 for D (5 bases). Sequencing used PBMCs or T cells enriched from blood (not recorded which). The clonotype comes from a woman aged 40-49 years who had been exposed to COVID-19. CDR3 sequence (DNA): TGTGCCAGCGAGAGATGGGGCCCAGACACCGGGGAGCTGTTTTTT. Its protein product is CASERWGPDTGELFF.